This T cell receptor beta chain was recovered during a study of shared clonotypes between healthy human individuals. Here immunoSEQ multiplex PCR was the method, and the copy in TCRdb shows in-frame clones only, minus some. The sample shows around 600,000 clones, around 95% of them seen only once. Trimming removed 2 bases at V and 4 bases at J, with 18 bases between. CDR3 size: 16 residues. Germline V CDR1 and CDR2: MNHEY, SVGAGI. Naivety among CD8 cells was defined by CD45RO negativity and positive CCR7 selection, thereby excluding terminally differentiated effector memory CD45RA+ cells. The chain is built from TRBV6-5 and TRBJ2-7, with a weak D call TRBD2 (5 bases). This sequence originates from a woman aged 25 to 39 in good health. Source material: naive CD8+ T cells sorted from blood. DNA for the CDR3: TGTGCCAGCAGTTACGACCATGAGGGCAGTTTTTACGAGCAGTACTTC. It encodes CASSYDHEGSFYEQYF.